This T cell receptor beta chain derives from a study of long-term antiretroviral therapy in people with HIV. Findings and limits, study-wide: Post-treatment diversity went higher with ART but stayed below transplant donor controls. Controls exceeded HIV repertoires in CDR3 length range. Collection of the blood, which took place between the mid-2000s and the late 2010s, possibly occurred under older ART regimens.

Trimming stripped 5 bases from V and 0 bases from J, with 14 bases between. Germline CDR1 and CDR2: SEHNR and FQNEAQ (reference sequence). The length of the CDR3 is 16 residues. In regard to this clone: Its antigen is not identified.

Sequencing relied on immunoSEQ assay v3.0, run at survey level. Assay used: immunoSEQ multiplex PCR; TCRdb lists only in-frame clones, some missing. Seen here are roughly 24,000 clones, over 65% observed once, and the top ten hold more than 7%. Sequenced here: unsorted PBMCs, sampled 4.7 to 5 years after starting antiretroviral therapy. The sequence was obtained from a man between 40 and 49 years old with HIV. The chain joins TRBV7-9 to TRBJ2-1, with TRBD2 as a possible D gene (5 bases). The chain's CDR3 is CASSPREPSSYNEQFF. CDR3 coding DNA: TGTGCCAGCAGCCCAAGGGAGCCCAGCTCCTACAATGAGCAGTTCTTC.